This record covers a single T cell receptor beta chain. Its antigen is not known. V was clipped by 5 bases and J by 0 bases, with 13 bases between them. Germline V gene sequence: CDR1 MDHEN, CDR2 SYDVKM. The CDR3 is 15 amino acids. The data were obtained in a study of shared clonotypes between healthy human individuals. Assay used: immunoSEQ multiplex PCR; TCRdb lists only in-frame clones, some missing. The table has around 2,000,000 clones, over 85% seen once. Naive CD8 cells were CD45RO-negative, positively selected for CCR7, excluding terminally differentiated effector memory CD45RA+ cells. Study-level findings and limits: Larger estimated richness was generally seen in naive subsets than in memory subsets. For sorted subsets, rarefaction showed incomplete sequencing despite large depth. Few donors restricted represented genetic and exposure-history diversity.

The chain joins TRBV28 to TRBJ1-2; D ambiguous. The source material was naive CD8+ T cells sorted from blood. The clonotype comes from a man younger than 35 in good health. Written as DNA, the CDR3 is TGTGCCAGCAGTCTATCCCCCGAGACTAACTATGGCTACACCTTC. Amino acids: CASSLSPETNYGYTF.